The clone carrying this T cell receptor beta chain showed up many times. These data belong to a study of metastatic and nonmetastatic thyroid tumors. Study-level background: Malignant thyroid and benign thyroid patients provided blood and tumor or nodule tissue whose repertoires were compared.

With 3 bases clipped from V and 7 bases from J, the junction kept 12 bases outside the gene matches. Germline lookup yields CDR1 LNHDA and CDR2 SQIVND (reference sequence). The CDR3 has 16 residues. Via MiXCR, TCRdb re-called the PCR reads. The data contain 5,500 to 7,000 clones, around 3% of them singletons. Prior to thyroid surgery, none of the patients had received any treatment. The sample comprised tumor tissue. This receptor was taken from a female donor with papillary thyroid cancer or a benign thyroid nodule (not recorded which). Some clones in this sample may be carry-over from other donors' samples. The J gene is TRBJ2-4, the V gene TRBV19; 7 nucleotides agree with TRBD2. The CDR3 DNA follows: TGTGCCAGTAGTATCGCGGGAGACGGGGCGGTTAACATTCAGTACTTC. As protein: CASSIAGDGAVNIQYF.